This entry lists 8 T cell receptor beta chains sequenced from one sample in a study of T cell responses to AZD1222 COVID-19 vaccine. Method: immunoSEQ multiplex PCR; TCRdb's copy keeps in-frame clones and lacks some. The data show 75,000 to 100,000 clones, roughly nine tenths seen once. The material was peripheral blood, obtained on day 0 of AZD1222 vaccination. The receptor set was obtained from an adult in good health.

This chain joins TRBV6-5 and TRBJ2-5, with D perhaps matching TRBD1 (6 bases). Germline assignment: CDR1 MNHEY and CDR2 SVGAGI. Between the trimmed V and J ends, which lost 6 bases and 5 bases, there was a span of 19 bases. This CDR3 region has 15 residues. CDR3 in DNA: TGTGCCAGCAGAGTGACAGGCCTACCTGGGGAGACCCAGTACTTC. This translates into CASRVTGLPGETQYF.

This chain joins TRBV19 and TRBJ2-7; possibly TRBD2 for D (5 bases). Germline V gene sequence: CDR1 LNHDA, CDR2 SQIVND (reference sequence). The CDR3 covers 14 residues. Trimming shortened V by 0 bases and J by 2 bases, and 8 bases separated the two germline ends. The CDR3: CASSIDSVAYEQYF. In DNA, the CDR3 is TGTGCCAGTAGTATAGATAGCGTAGCCTACGAGCAGTACTTC. Drawing the rest from reference TRBV19 and TRBJ2-7, the complete variable domain is DGGITQSPKYLFRKEGQNVTLSCEQNLNHDAMYWYRQDPGQGLRLIYYSQIVNDFQKGDIAEGYSVSREKKESFPLTVTSAQKNPTAFYLCASSIDSVAYEQYFGPGTRLTVT.

The rearrangement joins TRBV10-3 to TRBJ1-1; no firm D call. Trimming shortened V by 3 bases and J by 0 bases, and 20 bases separated the two germline ends. CDR1 is ENHRY, CDR2 SYGVKD, per germline. The CDR3 consists of 18 residues. The CDR3 DNA follows: TGTGCCATCAGTGACCCCGTCGACCGCTCCTCCCTGAACACTGAAGCTTTCTTT. This sequence encodes CAISDPVDRSSLNTEAFF.

The chain is built from TRBV7-9 and TRBJ2-5; D uncertain. Germline V gene sequence: CDR1 SEHNR, CDR2 FQNEAQ (reference sequence). V dropped 2 bases and J dropped 5 bases, with 12 bases sitting between them. The CDR3 extends over 14 amino acids. The CDR3 DNA sequence: TGTGCCAGCAGCTTAATGATTTTTGGGGAGACCCAGTACTTC. This encodes CASSLMIFGETQYF.

J is TRBJ2-6 and V is TRBV9; perhaps TRBD2 as D (5 bases). Looked up from germline, CDR1 is SGDLS and CDR2 is YYNGEE. V shed 3 bases and J shed 4 bases, with 17 bases lying between them. This CDR3 region has 17 residues. CDR3 DNA: TGTGCCAGCAGCGCAACGAACCTAGCAGCCGGGGCCAACGTCCTGACTTTC. This codes for CASSATNLAAGANVLTF.

This clone was found once. V gene TRBV7-2 combines with J gene TRBJ1-2; D not resolved. The CDR3 spans 13 residues. Germline CDR1 reads SGHTA; CDR2 reads FQGNSA. The ends were cut back, 5 bases at V and 0 bases at J, with 7 bases in the middle. This chain's CDR3 is CASSPLTNYGYTF. The CDR3 DNA reads TGTGCCAGCAGCCCTTTGACTAACTATGGCTACACCTTC.

The chain links TRBV11-2 to TRBJ1-2; D is undetermined. V lost 2 bases, J lost 1 base, and 5 bases lay in between. The germline CDR1 and CDR2 sequences are SGHAT and FQNNGV. The CDR3 contains 13 residues. In DNA, the CDR3 is TGTGCCAGCAGCTTAAGCTTTAACTATGGCTACACCTTC. This gives the protein CASSLSFNYGYTF.

The J gene is TRBJ1-3, the V gene TRBV9; D uncertain. The CDR3 sequence is 15 residues long. V lost 0 bases to trimming and J lost 0 bases, with 7 bases between them. Germline-derived CDR1 and CDR2 are SGDLS and YYNGEE. Here the CDR3 reads CASSVDPFSGNTIYF. The CDR3 coding sequence is TGTGCCAGCAGCGTAGATCCATTCTCTGGAAACACCATATATTTT.